The 11 T cell receptor beta chains presented below share a single source sample, sequenced in a study of blood T cell repertoires in COVID-19. TCRdb's copy holds only in-frame clones and misses some; the assay was immunoSEQ multiplex PCR. The sample lists around 250,000 clones, around 83% occurring once. Material: peripheral blood. The receptor source for this set is a man older than 75 with acute or convalescent COVID-19.

Here the CDR3 DNA reads TGTGCCATCAGTGAGTTTTATCCTAGTGGCTACACCTTC. It yields the protein CAISEFYPSGYTF. This rearrangement joins TRBV10-3 to TRBJ1-2; D is ambiguous. The CDR3 covers 13 residues. The germline V gene encodes CDR1 ENHRY and CDR2 SYGVKD. Trimming cost V 1 base and J 7 bases, with 10 bases left between them.

This clone was observed once. This chain uses TRBV2 with TRBJ2-7; D might be TRBD1 (6 bases). V dropped 6 bases and J dropped 7 bases, with 13 bases sitting between them. Germline V gives CDR1 SNHLY, CDR2 FYNNEI. The CDR3 runs 12 residues. CDR3 loop: CASSADRGEQYF. CDR3 nucleotides: TGTGCCAGCAGCGCGGACAGAGGGGAGCAGTACTTC.

The chain is built from TRBV18 and TRBJ1-6; a possible D gene is TRBD1 (5 bases). Germline V gene sequence: CDR1 KGHSH, CDR2 LQKENI. Between the trimmed V and J ends, which lost 4 bases and 0 bases, there was a span of 10 bases. The CDR3 runs to 16 residues. The CDR3 DNA reads as TGTGCCAGCTCACTCGACAGAAGCTCCTATAATTCACCCCTCCACTTT. It encodes CASSLDRSSYNSPLHF.

The CDR3, as DNA: TGTGCCAGCAGCCACACCCCGGGAACAGATACGCAGTATTTT. Its protein is CASSHTPGTDTQYF. The chain is built from TRBV5-5 and TRBJ2-3; D perhaps matches TRBD2 (5 bases). The CDR3 is 14 residues long. Looked up from germline, CDR1 is SGHKS and CDR2 is YYEKEE (reference sequence). With 4 bases removed from V and 3 bases from J, the gap between germline ends came to 12 bases. Using reference TRBV5-5 and TRBJ2-3 for the parts outside the CDR3, the full variable domain is DAGVTQSPTHLIKTRGQQVTLRCSPISGHKSVSWYQQVLGQGPQFIFQYYEKEERGRGNFPDRFSARQFPNYSSELNVNALLLGDSALYLCASSHTPGTDTQYFGPGTRLTVL.

The rearrangement joins TRBV6-5 to TRBJ1-5, with a possible D match to TRBD1 (5 bases). In germline, CDR1 is MNHEY, CDR2 SVGAGI. The CDR3 contains 13 residues. Trimming took off 6 bases at V and 6 bases at J, with 12 bases between the two ends. CDR3 nucleotide sequence: TGTGCCAGCAGGACCAGGGTAATTCAGCCCCAGCATTTT. Translating it yields CASRTRVIQPQHF.

The chain recombines TRBV6-5 with TRBJ2-4, with TRBD1 matching over 12 bases. V trimming: 6 bases; J trimming: 15 bases; junction bases outside the gene matches: 9. Looked up from germline, CDR1 is MNHEY and CDR2 is SVGAGI. The CDR3 contains 13 residues. The CDR3 protein is CASSRGQGAPGYF. CDR3 nucleotide sequence: TGTGCCAGCAGCCGGGGACAGGGGGCCCCAGGGTACTTC.

CDR3 amino acids: CASRPGLAPGWEQFF. CDR3 nucleotides: TGTGCCAGCAGGCCCGGACTAGCCCCCGGGTGGGAGCAGTTCTTC. The V gene is TRBV6-5, the J gene TRBJ2-1; TRBD2 aligns across 8 bases. The ends lost 6 bases at V and 10 bases at J; junction bases unmatched: 14. Germline values: CDR1 MNHEY, CDR2 SVGAGI. The CDR3 totals 15 residues.

The V and J genes are TRBV5-4 and TRBJ2-7; 12 bases fit TRBD1. Trimming took 1 base from V and 4 from J; bases not matched to a gene: 3. There are 15 residues in the CDR3. Germline CDR1 and CDR2: SGHNT and YYREEE (reference sequence). Here the CDR3 reads CASSLPGQGAYEQYF. CDR3 bases: TGTGCCAGCAGCTTGCCGGGACAGGGGGCGTACGAGCAGTACTTC.

This chain links TRBV3-1 (or the pseudogene TRBV3-2) with TRBJ2-7, with 9 bases matching TRBD2. The germline V gene has CDR1 LGHDT and CDR2 YNNKEL (reference sequence). This CDR3 contains 15 residues. The J segment lost 5 bases and the V segment lost 1 base, leaving 6 bases of the junction unmatched. The CDR3 reads CASSQGRGGENEQYF. The CDR3 nucleotides read TGTGCCAGCAGCCAAGGGCGGGGGGGCGAGAACGAGCAGTACTTC.

The chain combines TRBV21-1 with TRBJ2-7; the table gives TRBD1 as D, unverified against the DNA. TRBV21-1 is a recognized pseudogene. The CDR3 is 17 residues long. The CDR3 DNA reads as TGTGCCAGCAGCAAAGTGAGATTTAGGGGACAGTCCTACGAGCAGTACTTC. Protein product: CASSKVRFRGQSYEQYF.

CDR3 protein: CASSEMTSLANYGYTF. The CDR3 bases are TGTGCCAGCAGTGAAATGACTAGTTTAGCTAACTATGGCTACACCTTC. The rearrangement uses TRBV6-1 and TRBJ1-2; D call uncertain. The V and J ends lost 2 bases and 0 bases respectively, with 13 bases between them. Germline-derived CDR1 and CDR2 are MNHNS and SASEGT. The CDR3 has 16 amino acids.